This T cell receptor (beta chain) comes out of a study of blood T cell repertoires in COVID-19. Trimming shortened V by 0 bases and J by 7 bases, and 18 bases separated the two germline ends. The CDR3 loop spans 16 amino acids. CDR1 is SGHDN, CDR2 FVKESK, per germline. Sequenced by immunoSEQ multiplex PCR; TCRdb stores in-frame clones only, minus some. The sample lists about 400,000 clones; 85% to 90% were seen once. Sequenced: PBMCs or T cells enriched from blood (not recorded which). This receptor was obtained from a woman aged 30 to 39 who had recovered from COVID-19. The chain combines TRBV14 with TRBJ1-2; D ambiguous. CDR3: CASSQDPSPLAGGYTF. The CDR3 DNA reads TGTGCCAGCAGCCAAGATCCGTCTCCACTAGCTGGTGGCTACACCTTC.